The sequence of this TCR beta chain was determined in a study of cytomegalovirus exposure and HLA in healthy donors. This clone showed up just a few times. What it recognizes is unknown. Study outcomes and limitations: Researchers reported that a few CMV-associated chains were confirmed in vitro as CMV antigen-specific. On later analysis, the bulk of CMV-associated TCR beta chains appeared to be HLA-restricted. Accurate prediction of HLA-A and HLA-B alleles (for most subjects) was reportedly achieved from TCR beta sequences.

Trimming left V 6 bases short and J 3 bases short, with 11 bases between. The CDR3 length is 13 residues. The germline V gene encodes CDR1 MNHNS and CDR2 SASEGT. In the PCR, 60 Vbeta and 13 Jbeta primers were used. Sequencing used immunoSEQ multiplex PCR; TCRdb keeps in-frame clones, though not all of them. The sample has 150,000 to 200,000 clones; 83% are singletons. This TCR was sampled from a middle-aged man in good health and CMV-seronegative. Input material: PBMCs. The chain couples TRBV6-1 to TRBJ1-1; the D gene is possibly TRBD1 (6 bases). CDR3 region: CASSTQGDTEAFF. As DNA, the CDR3 is TGTGCCAGCAGCACACAGGGTGACACTGAAGCTTTCTTT.